This TCR beta chain was sequenced during a study of control samples from healthy donors and cancer patients. V was pared by 7 bases and J by 6 bases, with 13 bases between. Germline V gives CDR1 MNHEY, CDR2 SVGAGI. The CDR3 loop spans 14 amino acids. Libraries were prepared by immunoSEQ multiplex PCR; TCRdb keeps only in-frame clonotypes and omits some of them. The sample consists of 70,000 or so clones, around 94% of them appearing once. This chain connects TRBV6-5 to TRBJ1-6, with D possibly matching TRBD1 (6 bases). This receptor was identified in a woman aged 40 to 50 in good health. Sequenced sample: blood. The CDR3 reads CASTRQASNSPLHF. The CDR3 DNA follows: TGTGCCAGCACCCGACAGGCGTCTAATTCACCCCTCCACTTT.